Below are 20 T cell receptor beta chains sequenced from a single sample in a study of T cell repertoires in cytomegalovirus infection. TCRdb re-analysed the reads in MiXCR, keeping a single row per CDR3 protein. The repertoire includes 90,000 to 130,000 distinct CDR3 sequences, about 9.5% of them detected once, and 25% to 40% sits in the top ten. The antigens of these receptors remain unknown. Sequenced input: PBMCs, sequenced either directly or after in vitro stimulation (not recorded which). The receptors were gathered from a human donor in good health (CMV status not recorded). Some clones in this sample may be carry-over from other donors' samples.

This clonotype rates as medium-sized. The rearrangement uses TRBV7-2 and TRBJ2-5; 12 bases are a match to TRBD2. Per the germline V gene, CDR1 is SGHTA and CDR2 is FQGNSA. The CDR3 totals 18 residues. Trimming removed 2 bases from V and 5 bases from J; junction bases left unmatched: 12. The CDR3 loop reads CASSLRPLAGGNGETQYF. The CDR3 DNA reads TGTGCCAGCAGCTTAAGACCGCTAGCGGGAGGGAATGGGGAGACCCAGTACTTC. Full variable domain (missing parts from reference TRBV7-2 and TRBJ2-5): GAGVSQSPSNKVTEKGKDVELRCDPISGHTALYWYRQSLGQGLEFLIYFQGNSAPDKSGLPSDRFSAERTGGSVSTLTIQRTQQEDSAVYLCASSLRPLAGGNGETQYFGPGTRLLVL.

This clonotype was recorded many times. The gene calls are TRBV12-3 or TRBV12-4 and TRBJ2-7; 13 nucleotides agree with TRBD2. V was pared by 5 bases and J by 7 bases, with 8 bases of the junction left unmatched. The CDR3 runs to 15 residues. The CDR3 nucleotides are TGTGCCAGCAGTGTAGGACTAGCGGGAGTGGAAGAGCAGTACGTC. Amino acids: CASSVGLAGVEEQYV.

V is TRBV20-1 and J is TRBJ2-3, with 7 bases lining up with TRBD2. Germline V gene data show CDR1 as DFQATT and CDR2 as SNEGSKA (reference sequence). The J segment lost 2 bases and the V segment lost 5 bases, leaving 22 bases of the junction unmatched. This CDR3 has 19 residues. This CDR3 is CSAVWDYSTQPTHTDTQYF. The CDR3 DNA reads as TGCAGTGCTGTCTGGGACTACTCCACACAACCGACGCACACAGATACGCAGTATTTT.

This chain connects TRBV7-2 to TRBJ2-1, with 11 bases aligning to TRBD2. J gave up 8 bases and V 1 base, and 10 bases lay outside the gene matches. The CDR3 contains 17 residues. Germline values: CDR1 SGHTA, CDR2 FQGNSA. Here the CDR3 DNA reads TGTGCCAGCAGCTTAGGATTAGCGGGAGGGCCTTTGGATGAGCAGTTCTTC. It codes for CASSLGLAGGPLDEQFF.

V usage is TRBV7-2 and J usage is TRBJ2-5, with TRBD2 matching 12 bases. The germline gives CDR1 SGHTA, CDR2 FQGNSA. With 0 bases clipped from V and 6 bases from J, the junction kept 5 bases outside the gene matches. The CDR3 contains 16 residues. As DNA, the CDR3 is TGTGCCAGCAGCTTAGCGACTAGCGGGAGTCGTAAGACCCAGTACTTC. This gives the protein CASSLATSGSRKTQYF.

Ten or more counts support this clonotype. The CDR3 coding sequence is TGTGCCAGCAGCTCAGCCGCACGGAGCACAGATACGCAGTATTTT. It encodes CASSSAARSTDTQYF. This chain links TRBV7-2 with TRBJ2-3, with D uncertain. The CDR3 length is 15 residues. Germline assignment: CDR1 SGHTA and CDR2 FQGNSA. V was clipped by 4 bases and J by 0 bases, with 11 bases between them.

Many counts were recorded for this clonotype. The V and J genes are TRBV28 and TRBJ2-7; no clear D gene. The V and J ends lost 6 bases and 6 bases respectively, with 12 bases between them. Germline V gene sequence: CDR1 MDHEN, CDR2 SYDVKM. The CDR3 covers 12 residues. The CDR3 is CASSQDGFEQYF. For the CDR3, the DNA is TGTGCCAGCAGCCAGGACGGTTTCGAGCAGTACTTC.

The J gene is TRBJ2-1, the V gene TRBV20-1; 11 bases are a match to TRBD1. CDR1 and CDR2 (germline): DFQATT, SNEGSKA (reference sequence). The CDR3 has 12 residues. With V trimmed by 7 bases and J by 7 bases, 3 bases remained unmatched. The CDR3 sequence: CSVGTGGNEQFF. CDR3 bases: TGCAGTGTTGGGACAGGGGGGAATGAGCAGTTCTTC.

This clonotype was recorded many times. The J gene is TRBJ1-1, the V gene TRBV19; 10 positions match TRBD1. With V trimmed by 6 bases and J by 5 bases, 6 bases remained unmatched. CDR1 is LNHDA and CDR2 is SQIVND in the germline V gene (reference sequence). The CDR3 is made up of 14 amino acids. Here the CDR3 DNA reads TGTGCCAGTAGGGCGACAGGGGGCAGAACTGAAGCTTTCTTT. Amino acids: CASRATGGRTEAFF.

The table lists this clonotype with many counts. The CDR3 here is CASRDRDRGLRWGKNIQYF. The CDR3 coding sequence is TGTGCCAGCAGGGACCGGGACAGGGGACTCCGGTGGGGCAAAAACATTCAGTACTTC. This chain connects TRBV12-3 or TRBV12-4 to TRBJ2-4; 10 bases align to TRBD1. This CDR3 comprises 19 residues. Germline trimming cut 6 bases from V and 3 bases from J; bases unmatched to any gene: 17.

The CDR3 here is CASSSTGASGQYF. DNA of the CDR3: TGTGCCAGCAGTTCGACCGGGGCCTCCGGGCAGTACTTC. This chain joins TRBV5-5 and TRBJ2-7; either TRBD1 or TRBD2 may supply D (5 bases each). With 5 bases removed from V and 9 bases from J, the gap between germline ends came to 18 bases. The CDR3 loop spans 13 amino acids. The germline V gene has CDR1 SGHKS and CDR2 YYEKEE (reference sequence).

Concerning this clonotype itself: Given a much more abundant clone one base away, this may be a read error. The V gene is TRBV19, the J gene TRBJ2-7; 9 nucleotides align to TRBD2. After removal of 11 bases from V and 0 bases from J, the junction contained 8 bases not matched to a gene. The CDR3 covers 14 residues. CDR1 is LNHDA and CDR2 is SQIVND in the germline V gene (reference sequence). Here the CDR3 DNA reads TGTGCCCGTCGTAGCGGGGGAAGCTCCTACGAGCAGTACTTC. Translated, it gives CARRSGGSSYEQYF.

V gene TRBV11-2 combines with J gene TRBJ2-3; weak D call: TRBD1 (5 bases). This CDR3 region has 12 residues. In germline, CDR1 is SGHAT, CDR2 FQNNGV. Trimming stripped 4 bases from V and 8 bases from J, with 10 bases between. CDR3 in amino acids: CASSYEGATQYF. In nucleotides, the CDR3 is TGTGCCAGCAGCTACGAAGGGGCTACGCAGTATTTT.

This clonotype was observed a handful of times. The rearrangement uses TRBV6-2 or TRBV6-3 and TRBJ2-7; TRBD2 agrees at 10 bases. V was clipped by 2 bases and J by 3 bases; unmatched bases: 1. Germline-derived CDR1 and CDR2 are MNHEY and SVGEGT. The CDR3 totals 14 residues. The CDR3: CASSYQREGYEQYF. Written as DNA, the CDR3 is TGTGCCAGCAGTTACCAGCGGGAGGGCTACGAGCAGTACTTC.

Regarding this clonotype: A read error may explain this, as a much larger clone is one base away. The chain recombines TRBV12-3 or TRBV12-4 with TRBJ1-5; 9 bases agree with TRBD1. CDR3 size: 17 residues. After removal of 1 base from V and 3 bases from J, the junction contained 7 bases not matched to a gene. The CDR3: CASSLERTGAYNQPQHF. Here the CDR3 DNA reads TGTGCCAGCAGTTTAGAGAGGACAGGGGCCTACAATCAGCCCCAGCATTTT.

The DNA for the CDR3 is TGCGCCAGCAGCCAACTCACGGGGGCTGAGGAGGAGCTGTTTTTT. Residues: CASSQLTGAEEELFF. The gene calls are TRBV4-3 and TRBJ2-2; D tentatively fits TRBD1 or TRBD2 (6 bases each). This CDR3 is 15 amino acids long. Per germline, CDR1 LGHNA and CDR2 YSLEER. Trimming shortened V by 2 bases and J by 10 bases, and 17 bases separated the two germline ends.

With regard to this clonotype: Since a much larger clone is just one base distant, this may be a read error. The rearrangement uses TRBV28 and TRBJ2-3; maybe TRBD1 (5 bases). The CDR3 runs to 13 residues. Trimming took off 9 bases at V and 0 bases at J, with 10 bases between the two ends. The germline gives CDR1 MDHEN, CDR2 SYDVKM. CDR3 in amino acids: CASRQCSTDTQYF. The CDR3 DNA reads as TGTGCCAGTCGACAGTGTAGCACAGATACGCAGTATTTT.

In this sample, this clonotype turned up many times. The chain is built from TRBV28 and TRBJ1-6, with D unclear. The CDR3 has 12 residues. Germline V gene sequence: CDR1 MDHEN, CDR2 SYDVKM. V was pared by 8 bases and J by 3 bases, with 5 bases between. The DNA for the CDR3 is TGTGCCAGCCAGGACTATAATTCACCCCTCCACTTT. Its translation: CASQDYNSPLHF.

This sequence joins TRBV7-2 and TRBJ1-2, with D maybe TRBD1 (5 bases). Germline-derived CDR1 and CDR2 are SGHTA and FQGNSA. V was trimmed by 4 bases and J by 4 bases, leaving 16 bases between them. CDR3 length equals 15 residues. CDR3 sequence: CASSSSGGVRYGYTF. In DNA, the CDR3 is TGTGCCAGCAGCTCCTCGGGGGGGGTTCGCTATGGCTACACCTTC.

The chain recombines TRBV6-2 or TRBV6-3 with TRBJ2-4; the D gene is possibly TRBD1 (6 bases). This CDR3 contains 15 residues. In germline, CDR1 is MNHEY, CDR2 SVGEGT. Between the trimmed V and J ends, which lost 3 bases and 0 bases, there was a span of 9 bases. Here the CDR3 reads CASSYQGIAKNIQYF. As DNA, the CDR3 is TGTGCCAGCAGTTATCAGGGGATAGCCAAAAACATTCAGTACTTC.